The T cell receptor beta chain described here comes from a study of cytomegalovirus exposure and HLA in healthy donors. Broader study findings: The investigators catalogued 164 TCR beta chains as cytomegalovirus-associated.

There are 16 residues in the CDR3. The J segment lost 0 bases and the V segment lost 6 bases, leaving 5 bases of the junction unmatched. Germline loops: CDR1 MNHNY, CDR2 SVGAGI (reference sequence). This clone has only one observation. Its antigen remains unknown. 13 Jbeta primers and 60 Vbeta primers were used for the PCR. TCRdb's table, derived via immunoSEQ multiplex PCR, lists solely in-frame clones and lacks some. The sample holds about 140,000 clones, 80% seen once. This sequence joins TRBV6-6 and TRBJ2-7; 13 bases align to TRBD2. Specimen: PBMCs. The TCR comes from a female donor in good health and CMV-seronegative. Here the CDR3 reads CASSPGLAGVSYEQYF. CDR3 coding DNA: TGTGCCAGCAGCCCCGGACTAGCGGGGGTCTCCTACGAGCAGTACTTC.